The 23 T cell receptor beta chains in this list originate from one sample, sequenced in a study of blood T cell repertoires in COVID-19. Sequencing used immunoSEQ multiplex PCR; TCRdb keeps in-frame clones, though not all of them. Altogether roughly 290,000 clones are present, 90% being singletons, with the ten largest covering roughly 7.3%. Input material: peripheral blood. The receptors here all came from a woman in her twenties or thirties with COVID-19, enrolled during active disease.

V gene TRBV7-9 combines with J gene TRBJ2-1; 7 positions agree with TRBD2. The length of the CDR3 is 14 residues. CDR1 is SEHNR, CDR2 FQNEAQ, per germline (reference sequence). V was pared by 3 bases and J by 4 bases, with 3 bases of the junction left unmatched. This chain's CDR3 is CASSFAGEYNEQFF. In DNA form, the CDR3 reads TGTGCCAGCAGCTTTGCGGGGGAATACAATGAGCAGTTCTTC. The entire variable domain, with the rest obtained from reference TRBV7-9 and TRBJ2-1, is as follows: DTGVSQNPRHKITKRGQNVTFRCDPISEHNRLYWYRQTLGQGPEFLTYFQNEAQLEKSRLLSDRFSAERPKGSFSTLEIQRTEQGDSAMYLCASSFAGEYNEQFFGPGTRLTVL.

CDR3 residues: CASSEYVEGDRGPEKLFF. The CDR3, as DNA: TGTGCCAGCAGTGAATATGTTGAGGGGGACAGGGGGCCTGAAAAACTGTTTTTT. The J gene is TRBJ1-4, the V gene TRBV25-1; 12 nucleotides agree with TRBD1. CDR3 length equals 18 residues. Trimming took 0 bases from V and 7 from J; bases not matched to a gene: 9. From germline, CDR1 is MGHDK and CDR2 SYGVNS.

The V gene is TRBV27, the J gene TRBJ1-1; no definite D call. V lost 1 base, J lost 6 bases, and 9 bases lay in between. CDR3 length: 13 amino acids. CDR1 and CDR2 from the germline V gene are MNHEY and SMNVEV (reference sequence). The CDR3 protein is CASSLWEFAEAFF. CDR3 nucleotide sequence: TGTGCCAGCAGTTTATGGGAGTTCGCTGAAGCTTTCTTT.

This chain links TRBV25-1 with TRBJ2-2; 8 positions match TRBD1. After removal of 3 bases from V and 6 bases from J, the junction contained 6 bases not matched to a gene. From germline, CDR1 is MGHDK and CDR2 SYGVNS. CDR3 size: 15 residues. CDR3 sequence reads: CASSDPGQGSGELFF. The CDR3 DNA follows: TGTGCCAGCAGTGATCCCGGACAGGGTTCCGGGGAGCTGTTTTTT.

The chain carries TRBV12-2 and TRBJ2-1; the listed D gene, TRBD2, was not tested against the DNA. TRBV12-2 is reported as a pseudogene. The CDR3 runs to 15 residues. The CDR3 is CASRLVSGKYNEQFF. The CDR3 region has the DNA TGTGCAAGTCGCTTAGTATCCGGGAAATACAATGAGCAGTTCTTC.

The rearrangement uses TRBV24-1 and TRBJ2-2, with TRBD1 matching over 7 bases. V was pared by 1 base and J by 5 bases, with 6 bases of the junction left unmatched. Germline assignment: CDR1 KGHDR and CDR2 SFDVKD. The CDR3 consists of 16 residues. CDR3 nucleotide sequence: TGTGCCACCAGTGATTTAGGGGCAGGGGGTACCGGGGAGCTGTTTTTT. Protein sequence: CATSDLGAGGTGELFF.

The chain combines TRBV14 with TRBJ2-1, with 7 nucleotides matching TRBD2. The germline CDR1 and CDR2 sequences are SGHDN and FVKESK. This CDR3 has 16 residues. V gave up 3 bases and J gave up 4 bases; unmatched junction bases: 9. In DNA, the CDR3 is TGTGCCAGCAGCCAGCAGGGAGGGCCGCTGTACAATGAGCAGTTCTTC. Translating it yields CASSQQGGPLYNEQFF.

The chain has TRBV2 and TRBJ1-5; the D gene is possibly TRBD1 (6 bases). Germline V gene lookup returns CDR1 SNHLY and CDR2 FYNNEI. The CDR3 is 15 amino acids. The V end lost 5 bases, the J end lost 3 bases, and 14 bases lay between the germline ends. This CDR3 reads CASSPPQGINQPQHF. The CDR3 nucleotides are TGTGCCAGCAGTCCGCCTCAGGGGATCAATCAGCCCCAGCATTTT.

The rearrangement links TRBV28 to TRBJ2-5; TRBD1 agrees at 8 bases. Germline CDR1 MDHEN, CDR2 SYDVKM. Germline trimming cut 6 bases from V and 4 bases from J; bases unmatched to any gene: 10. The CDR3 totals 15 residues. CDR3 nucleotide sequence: TGTGCCAGCAGCGATCCGGGACAGGCTGCAGAGACCCAGTACTTC. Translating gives CASSDPGQAAETQYF.

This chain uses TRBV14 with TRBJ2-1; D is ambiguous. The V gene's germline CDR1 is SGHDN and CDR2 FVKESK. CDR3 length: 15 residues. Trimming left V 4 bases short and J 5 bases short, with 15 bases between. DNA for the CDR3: TGTGCCAGCAGCCTAGGCGGTTTCAACAACAATGAGCAGTTCTTC. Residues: CASSLGGFNNNEQFF.

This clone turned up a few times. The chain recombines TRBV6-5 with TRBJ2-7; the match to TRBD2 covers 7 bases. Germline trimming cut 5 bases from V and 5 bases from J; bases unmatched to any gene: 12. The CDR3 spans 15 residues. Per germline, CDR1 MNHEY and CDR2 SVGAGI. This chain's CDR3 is CASSLGGTTSNEQYF. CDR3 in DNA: TGTGCCAGCAGTCTCGGGGGGACTACCTCTAACGAGCAGTACTTC.

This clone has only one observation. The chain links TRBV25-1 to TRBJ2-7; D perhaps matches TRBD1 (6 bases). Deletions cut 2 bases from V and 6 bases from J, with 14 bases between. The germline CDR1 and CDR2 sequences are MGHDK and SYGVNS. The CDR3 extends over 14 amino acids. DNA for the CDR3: TGTGCCAGCAGTGAACTTTACGGACAGTCCGAGCAGTACTTC. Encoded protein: CASSELYGQSEQYF.

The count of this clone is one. CDR3 coding DNA: TGTGCCAGCAGCTGGCATTTGAGCGGAGCCGCTAGCACAGATACGCAGTATTTT. Residues: CASSWHLSGAASTDTQYF. The rearrangement joins TRBV11-2 to TRBJ2-3; tentatively, D is TRBD2 (5 bases). The germline V and J ends were trimmed by 4 bases and 0 bases, with 20 bases remaining between them. This CDR3 has 18 amino acids. Looked up from germline, CDR1 is SGHAT and CDR2 is FQNNGV.

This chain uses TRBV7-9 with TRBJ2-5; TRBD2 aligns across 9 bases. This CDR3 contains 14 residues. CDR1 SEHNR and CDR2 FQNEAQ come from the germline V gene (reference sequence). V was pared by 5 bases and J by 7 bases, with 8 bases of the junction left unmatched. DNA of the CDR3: TGTGCCAGCAGCCCGACTAGCGGCCTCGGGACCCAGTACTTC. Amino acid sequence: CASSPTSGLGTQYF. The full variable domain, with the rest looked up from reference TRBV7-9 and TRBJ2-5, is DTGVSQNPRHKITKRGQNVTFRCDPISEHNRLYWYRQTLGQGPEFLTYFQNEAQLEKSRLLSDRFSAERPKGSFSTLEIQRTEQGDSAMYLCASSPTSGLGTQYFGPGTRLLVL.

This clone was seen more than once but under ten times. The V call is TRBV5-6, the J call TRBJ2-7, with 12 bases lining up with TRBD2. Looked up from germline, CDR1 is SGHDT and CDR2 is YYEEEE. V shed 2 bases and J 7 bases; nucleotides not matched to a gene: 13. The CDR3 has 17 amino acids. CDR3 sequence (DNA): TGTGCCAGCAGCTTAACTAGCGGGAGGTCCCCCAGGGTAGAGCAGTACTTC. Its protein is CASSLTSGRSPRVEQYF.

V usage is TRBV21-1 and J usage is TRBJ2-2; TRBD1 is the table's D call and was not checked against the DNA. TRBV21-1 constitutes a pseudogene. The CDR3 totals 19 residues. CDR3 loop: CASSGSQGATNSNTGELFF. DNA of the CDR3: TGTGCCAGCAGCGGATCGCAGGGGGCGACAAACTCGAACACCGGGGAGCTGTTTTTT.

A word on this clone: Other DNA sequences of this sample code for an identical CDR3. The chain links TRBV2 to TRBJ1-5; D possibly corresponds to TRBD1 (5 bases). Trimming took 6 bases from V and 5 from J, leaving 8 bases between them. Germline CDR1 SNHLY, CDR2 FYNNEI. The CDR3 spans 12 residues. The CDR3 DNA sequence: TGTGCCAGCAGCAAAGGGGATCAGCCCCAGCATTTT. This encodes CASSKGDQPQHF.

As DNA, the CDR3 is TGTGCCAGCAGCCAGTCAGGGGCTTCCTACGAGCAGTACTTC. Its protein is CASSQSGASYEQYF. This chain joins TRBV3-1 (or the pseudogene TRBV3-2) and TRBJ2-7; perhaps TRBD1 as D (6 bases). CDR1 LGHDT and CDR2 YNNKEL come from the germline V gene (reference sequence). V shed 3 bases and J shed 1 base, with 10 bases lying between them. The CDR3 contains 14 residues.

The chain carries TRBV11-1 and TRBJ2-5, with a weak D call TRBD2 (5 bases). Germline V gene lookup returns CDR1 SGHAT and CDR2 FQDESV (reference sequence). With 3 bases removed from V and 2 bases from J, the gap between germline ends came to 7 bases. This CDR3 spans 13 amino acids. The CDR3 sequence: CASSFTRQETQYF. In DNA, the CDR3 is TGTGCCAGCAGCTTCACTAGGCAAGAGACCCAGTACTTC.

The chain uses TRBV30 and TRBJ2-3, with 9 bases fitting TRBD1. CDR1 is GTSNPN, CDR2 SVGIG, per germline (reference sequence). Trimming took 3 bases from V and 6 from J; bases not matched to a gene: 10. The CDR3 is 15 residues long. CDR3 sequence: CAWRGGTGWKDTQYF. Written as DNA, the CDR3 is TGTGCCTGGAGGGGGGGGACAGGGTGGAAGGATACGCAGTATTTT.

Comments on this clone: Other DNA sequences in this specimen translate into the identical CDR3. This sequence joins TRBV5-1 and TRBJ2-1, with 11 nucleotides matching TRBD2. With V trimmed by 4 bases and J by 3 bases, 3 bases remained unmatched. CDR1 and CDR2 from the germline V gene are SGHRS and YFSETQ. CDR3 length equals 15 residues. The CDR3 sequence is CASSTGTSGYNEQFF. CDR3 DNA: TGCGCCAGCAGCACCGGGACTAGCGGCTACAATGAGCAGTTCTTC.

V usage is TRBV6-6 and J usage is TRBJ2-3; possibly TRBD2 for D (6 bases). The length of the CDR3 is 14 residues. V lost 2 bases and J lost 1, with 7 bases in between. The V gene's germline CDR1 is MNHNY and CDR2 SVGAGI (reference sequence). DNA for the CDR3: TGTGCCAGCAGTTACCGGAGGGGCACAGATACGCAGTATTTT. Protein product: CASSYRRGTDTQYF.

CDR3 coding DNA: TGTGCCAGCAGCCGGACAGGGGGTAACTATGGCTACACCTTC. Protein product: CASSRTGGNYGYTF. V usage is TRBV28 and J usage is TRBJ1-2; 10 bases line up with TRBD1. In germline, CDR1 is MDHEN, CDR2 SYDVKM. After removal of 6 bases from V and 1 base from J, the junction contained 2 bases not matched to a gene. The CDR3 totals 14 residues.